The 3 T cell receptor beta chains given below trace back to one sample, sequenced in a study of identical twins' blood T cells. In TCRdb, the 5' RACE reads were re-called with MiXCR into one record per CDR3 protein. The sample holds hundreds of thousands of distinct CDR3 sequences, 28% seen once. Sample: PBMCs. These receptors were taken from a woman between 18 and 49 years old in good health.

V and J are TRBV5-1 and TRBJ2-1; 13 bases match TRBD2. V lost 3 bases and J lost 4; bases outside the gene matches: 4. Germline V CDR1 and CDR2: SGHRS, YFSETQ. The CDR3 covers 16 residues. The CDR3 here is CASSWGLAGMYNEQFF. The CDR3 DNA reads TGCGCCAGCAGCTGGGGACTAGCGGGAATGTACAATGAGCAGTTCTTC.

On this clonotype: As the CDR3 is not closed by the conserved phenylalanine or tryptophan, this likely results from a read error. The genes are TRBV29-1 and TRBJ2-4, with 12 bases identical to TRBD2. CDR1 and CDR2 from the germline V gene are SQVTM and ANQGSEA. The V segment lost 8 bases and the J segment 0 bases; nucleotides outside the gene matches: 14. The length of the CDR3 is 18 residues. The CDR3 DNA follows: TGCAGCTCGGGACTAGCGGGTCTCCTACTTCTAGCCAAAAACATTCAGTACCTC. Translating gives CSSGLAGLLLLAKNIQYL.

V usage is TRBV6-5 and J usage is TRBJ2-7; 9 nucleotides line up with TRBD1. The V gene end was trimmed by 5 bases and the J gene end by 4 bases; junction bases not matched to a gene: 6. In germline, CDR1 is MNHEY, CDR2 SVGAGI. This CDR3 has 14 amino acids. The CDR3 is CASSKNRGQYEQYF. For the CDR3, the DNA is TGTGCCAGCAGTAAGAACAGGGGGCAGTACGAGCAGTACTTC.